Sequencing of this T cell receptor (beta chain) was carried out in a study of T cells in Graves' hyperthyroidism and ophthalmopathy (dated by TCRdb to between 2019 and 2020). For the study in its entirety: Peripheral blood was sampled at the time of initial diagnosis, prior to any treatment. After sampling, hyperthyroidism patients received methimazole starting at 30 mg daily, and ophthalmopathy patients received high-dose intravenous methylprednisolone. A discovery cohort of about a hundred patients, roughly 45 with Graves' ophthalmopathy and approximately 55 with stable Graves' hyperthyroidism, was used to find distinguishing TCR V-J signatures. The 75 to 100 discovery patients were divided at random into training and test sets in a 7:3 ratio. Prospective prediction of ophthalmopathy was tested in an independent validation cohort of 18 to 20 hyperthyroidism patients and 15 to 17 patients who later progressed to ophthalmopathy. According to the paper, TCR Vbeta CDR3 sequencing was carried out on some 130 peripheral blood samples, which came from around 43 ophthalmopathy, around 74 hyperthyroidism and roughly 17 progressor patients. In addition, the study compared T-cell repertoires in thyroid tissue and in blood from six Graves' hyperthyroidism patients.

The CDR3, cysteine through phenylalanine, is 14 amino acids long. CDR3 DNA is the only sequence kept; it has 42 bases, read in frame from the first base. Sequences SGHRS (CDR1) and YFSETQ (CDR2) are obtained from the germline V gene. A remark on this clonotype: It has no known antigen specificity. The junction and the germline gene differ at one end; a read error may be behind it.

What the work shows at the level of the full study, not this receptor alone: In validation, the model predicted progression to ophthalmopathy a median of roughly 6.5 months before onset, with roughly 70% sensitivity and roughly 77% specificity. No statistical method was used to set the sample size in advance, and investigators knew the group allocation. Ophthalmopathy was separated from stable hyperthyroidism by a 13 V-J signature model, with roughly 88% sensitivity and just over 81% specificity obtained in cross-validation and 80%/75% obtained in testing. Most expanded thyroid clonotypes (frequency above 0.001) were also detected in blood, suggesting blood repertoires may reflect thyroid immune responses.

The hyperthyroidism patients were between 18 and 65 years old and newly diagnosed, with a disease duration of less than 2 months. Exclusion was applied to patients with uncontrolled infections, other autoimmune diseases, pregnancy or lactation. Clinical symptoms, serum thyroxine and TRAb, thyroid ultrasound, and orbital computed tomography formed the basis for the diagnoses. For progressor patients, blood was drawn at the first diagnosis of hyperthyroidism, before any ophthalmopathy symptoms had appeared. Ficoll-Paque density gradient centrifugation was used to isolate PBMCs from 9.5 to 10 ml of fresh peripheral blood. Patients classed as progressors first received a Graves' hyperthyroidism diagnosis and then went on to develop ophthalmopathy during follow-up. Total RNA was extracted with Trizol reagent, and quality was checked on an Agilent 2100 Bioanalyzer. TCR beta CDR3 regions were amplified from RNA transcripts. The TCR CDR3 was subjected to a first round of RT-PCR using the HTBI primer set and the Qiagen OneStep RT-PCR kit. Libraries were constructed in a second round of multiplex PCR, after which size selection and purification were performed. Sequencing of the libraries was done on an Illumina HiSeq2000 using paired-end 100 bp reads. The study's own analysis went as follows. SOAPnuke was used to process the raw data, throwing out any read that contained adapters or uncalled bases, had a mean Phred below 15, or lacked an exact constant-primer or identifier match. COPE v1.2.5 was used to merge the high-quality paired reads, and each unique nucleotide sequence was defined as a clonotype. MiTCR v1.1 was used to align clonotypes to the IMGT TRBV, TRBD and TRBJ reference segments. Only V-J combinations with frequency above 0.0001, covering approximately 99% of repertoires, were analysed. A TCS score was defined as the ratio between F50 (clonal expansion) and ExV (chaos), using BLOSUM62-based TCRdist between CDR3 peptides within each V-J. Welch's t-statistics and random forest reduced 514 V-J features to 10 to 15, which were used in a naive Bayes classifier (R e1071). TCRdb reanalyzed the raw reads on its own, using fastp at Q25 for trimming and MiXCR for clone calling, and kept in-frame beta chains. Identical CDR3 protein sequences are pooled into one entry, listed with their most common genes and DNA. TCRdb's processing, not the authors' own work, is the source of the V and J calls. This sample is represented by under 300,000 distinct CDR3 sequences; over 12% of them were singletons. The ten largest make up about 33% of the sample.

Recombination joined TRBV5-1 with TRBJ2-7, with TRBD2 matching 7 junction bases. The receptor comes from a woman between 50 and 59 years old with Graves' hyperthyroidism that later progressed to Graves' ophthalmopathy. Material: blood. The CDR3 corresponds to CASSFTGGCYERYF. The DNA reads as follows: TGCGCCAGCAGCTTCACGGGAGGATGCTACGAGCGGTACTTC.